The 22 T cell receptor beta chains in this list originate from one sample, sequenced in a study of cytomegalovirus exposure and HLA in healthy donors. Primers included in the PCR were 60 Vbeta and 13 Jbeta primers. Generated by immunoSEQ multiplex PCR, the TCRdb table keeps only in-frame clones and is missing some. In the table there are some 200,000 clones, approximately 80% of which are singletons. The sample taken for sequencing was PBMCs. The receptors were sampled from a woman in her 50s in good health and CMV-seropositive.

In regard to this clone: Different DNA sequences within this sample yield the same CDR3. The chain recombines TRBV25-1 with TRBJ1-6, with D perhaps TRBD1 (6 bases). This CDR3 region has 16 residues. The V end was cut by 4 bases, the J end by 7 bases, with 17 bases between. In germline, CDR1 is MGHDK, CDR2 SYGVNS. The CDR3 bases are TGTGCCAGCAGTGGTTTTATCGGGACAAACAATTCACCCCTCCACTTT. Translating it yields CASSGFIGTNNSPLHF.

Details on this clone: Different DNA sequences within this sample yield the same CDR3. The V gene is TRBV18, the J gene TRBJ2-7; weak D call: TRBD1 (6 bases). Germline CDR1 and CDR2: KGHSH and LQKENI. V lost 3 bases to trimming and J lost 6 bases, with 6 bases between them. The CDR3 covers 11 residues. The CDR3 loop reads CASSPGAEQYF. The DNA of the CDR3 is TGTGCCAGCTCACCGGGGGCCGAGCAGTACTTC. Based on the CDR3 plus reference TRBV18 and TRBJ2-7, the full variable domain is NAGVMQNPRHLVRRRGQEARLRCSPMKGHSHVYWYRQLPEEGLKFMVYLQKENIIDESGMPKERFSAEFPKEGPSILRIQQVVRGDSAAYFCASSPGAEQYFGPGTRLTVT.

In the case of this clone: Other nucleotide sequences from this sample produce the same CDR3. This rearrangement joins TRBV30 to TRBJ2-7, with TRBD2 as a possible D gene (6 bases). The CDR3 spans 14 residues. The ends were cut back, 0 bases at V and 3 bases at J, with 12 bases in the middle. Germline CDR1 GTSNPN, CDR2 SVGIG (reference sequence). The CDR3 bases are TGTGCCTGGAGTGTGGCCGGGGGTAGCTACGAGCAGTACTTC. Its translation: CAWSVAGGSYEQYF.

Worth noting for this clone: The junction differs from germline at one of its ends, possibly a read error. The rearrangement links TRBV4-1 to TRBJ2-3; 12 positions agree with TRBD2. Germline assignment: CDR1 MGHRA and CDR2 YSYEKL. The CDR3 has 16 amino acids. The CDR3 DNA sequence: TGTGCCAGCAGCCAGATAGGACTAGCGGGGTCAGATACGCAGTATTTT. As protein: CASSQIGLAGSDTQYF.

The chain carries TRBV15 and TRBJ2-7; 9 bases match TRBD2. The CDR3 runs to 14 residues. Germline lookup yields CDR1 LNHNV and CDR2 YYDKDF (reference sequence). Trimming took 1 base from V and 2 from J; bases not matched to a gene: 0. CDR3 bases: TGTGCCACCAGCAGAGGCGGGGGGGCCTACGAGCAGTACTTC. It is translated as CATSRGGGAYEQYF. The whole variable domain, filled in from reference TRBV15 and TRBJ2-7, reads DAMVIQNPRYQVTQFGKPVTLSCSQTLNHNVMYWYQQKSSQAPKLLFHYYDKDFNNEADTPDNFQSRRPNTSFCFLDIRSPGLGDTAMYLCATSRGGGAYEQYFGPGTRLTVT.

This chain uses TRBV20-1 with TRBJ1-3; TRBD1 might be the D (5 bases). V was shortened by 4 bases and J by 4 bases, with 5 bases between the two germline ends. CDR1 and CDR2 from the germline V gene are DFQATT and SNEGSKA (reference sequence). This CDR3 contains 11 residues. For the CDR3, the DNA is TGCAGTGCTAAGGGGGGAAACACCATATATTTT. It yields the protein CSAKGGNTIYF.

The CDR3 nucleotides are TGTGCCAGCAGCCGCCGGGAGGGGGCTAACTCTGGGGCCAACGTCCTGACTTTC. It encodes CASSRREGANSGANVLTF. V is TRBV27 and J is TRBJ2-6; D possibly corresponds to TRBD2 (8 bases). Germline CDR1 reads MNHEY; CDR2 reads SMNVEV (reference sequence). V lost 6 bases to trimming and J lost 0 bases, with 18 bases between them. This CDR3 is 18 amino acids long.

The chain joins TRBV7-8 to TRBJ2-5; D remains ambiguous. V was shortened by 2 bases and J by 3 bases, with 7 bases between the two germline ends. Germline loops: CDR1 SGHVS, CDR2 FQNEAQ. The CDR3 spans 13 residues. This chain's CDR3 is CASSLIQEETQYF. CDR3 DNA: TGTGCCAGCAGCTTAATCCAGGAAGAGACCCAGTACTTC.

The chain couples TRBV7-3 to TRBJ2-2; a weak D match, TRBD2 (5 bases). Looked up from germline, CDR1 is SGHTA and CDR2 is FQGTGA. V was pared by 4 bases and J by 4 bases, with 13 bases between. The CDR3 has 15 amino acids. The CDR3 sequence: CASSSGSGRTGELFF. The DNA of the CDR3 is TGTGCCAGCAGCTCGGGATCGGGCCGCACCGGGGAGCTGTTTTTT.

The V call is TRBV5-5, the J call TRBJ1-1; D unclear. There are 14 residues in the CDR3. V lost 5 bases and J lost 4, with 15 bases in between. CDR1 and CDR2 from the germline V gene are SGHKS and YYEKEE (reference sequence). The DNA of the CDR3 is TGTGCCAGCAGGCGGCCTTCGCATAGCACTGAAGCTTTCTTT. Translating it yields CASRRPSHSTEAFF.

The rearrangement joins TRBV18 to TRBJ2-3; D is possibly TRBD1 (6 bases). V gave up 3 bases and J gave up 5 bases, with 18 bases separating them. The CDR3 spans 16 residues. Germline CDR1 and CDR2: KGHSH and LQKENI. The CDR3 coding sequence is TGTGCCAGCTCACCCCGCGGCAGGGGCGGCAAAGATACGCAGTATTTT. Translated, it gives CASSPRGRGGKDTQYF.

This clone was found a few times. V and J are TRBV6-6 and TRBJ2-1, with D possibly TRBD1 on 6 matching bases. The CDR3 totals 11 residues. V gave up 6 bases and J gave up 10 bases, with 10 bases separating them. Germline V gene lookup returns CDR1 MNHNY and CDR2 SVGAGI (reference sequence). The CDR3 spells CASSFGQEQFF. The CDR3 DNA reads TGTGCCAGCAGCTTCGGACAGGAGCAGTTCTTC.

The chain uses TRBV28 and TRBJ2-7, with a possible D match to TRBD1 (5 bases). The germline V and J ends were trimmed by 7 bases and 7 bases, with 20 bases remaining between them. CDR3 length equals 14 residues. The germline V gene has CDR1 MDHEN and CDR2 SYDVKM. CDR3 amino acids: CASTSTAGPIEQYF. The CDR3 nucleotides are TGTGCCAGCACTTCGACGGCAGGGCCGATAGAGCAGTACTTC. Full variable domain (outside the CDR3, taken from reference TRBV28 and TRBJ2-7): DVKVTQSSRYLVKRTGEKVFLECVQDMDHENMFWYRQDPGLGLRLIYFSYDVKMKEKGDIPEGYSVSREKKERFSLILESASTNQTSMYLCASTSTAGPIEQYFGPGTRLTVT.

The chain has TRBV6-1 and TRBJ1-1, with TRBD1 as a possible D gene (6 bases). The germline gives CDR1 MNHNS, CDR2 SASEGT. This CDR3 region has 13 residues. V was cut by 5 bases and J by 5 bases, with 12 bases left in between. The CDR3 loop is CASSLSGETEAFF. In nucleotides, the CDR3 is TGTGCCAGCAGTCTTTCAGGGGAAACTGAAGCTTTCTTT.

Turning to this clone: At one end, the junction sequence differs from germline, possibly due to a read error. The rearrangement joins TRBV10-2 to TRBJ1-2, with D unresolved. The CDR3 is 13 amino acids. The V gene's germline CDR1 is WSHSY and CDR2 SAAADI. The CDR3 is CASREERVTGYTF. Written as DNA, the CDR3 is TGCGCCAGCCGTGAGGAGCGCGTCACCGGCTACACCTTC.

This clone has only a few counts. The chain recombines TRBV10-3 with TRBJ1-3; a possible D gene is TRBD1 (5 bases). Between the trimmed V and J ends, which lost 9 bases and 2 bases, there was a span of 8 bases. CDR1 ENHRY and CDR2 SYGVKD come from the germline V gene. This CDR3 has 12 residues. The CDR3 region is CAIKGTGNTIYF. CDR3 nucleotide sequence: TGTGCCATAAAGGGGACTGGAAACACCATATATTTT.

The V gene is TRBV10-3, the J gene TRBJ2-7, with TRBD2 identical over 7 bases. The CDR3 runs 12 residues. Germline CDR1 and CDR2: ENHRY and SYGVKD. V shed 5 bases, J shed 4 bases, and the junction held 2 bases outside the gene matches. The CDR3 DNA follows: TGTGCCATCAGTCAGCGGGGTTACGAGCAGTACTTC. Translation: CAISQRGYEQYF.

CDR3 loop: CSAPLEYGYTF. The CDR3 DNA reads TGCAGTGCCCCACTAGAATATGGCTACACCTTC. The rearrangement uses TRBV20-1 and TRBJ1-2; D not resolved. V was trimmed by 6 bases and J by 5 bases, leaving 10 bases between them. CDR1 is DFQATT and CDR2 is SNEGSKA in the germline V gene (reference sequence). This CDR3 has 11 residues.

V is TRBV28 and J is TRBJ1-1, with D perhaps TRBD1 (5 bases). Trimming stripped 5 bases from V and 7 bases from J, with 29 bases between. This CDR3 is built from 18 residues. Germline loops: CDR1 MDHEN, CDR2 SYDVKM. The DNA of the CDR3 is TGTGCCAGCAGTCCTAAACTCTGGCAGGGAAGGTCGTGGGTTGAAGCTTTCTTT. Encoded protein: CASSPKLWQGRSWVEAFF.

This clone was observed a single time. The rearrangement links TRBV19 to TRBJ1-4, with 9 bases lining up with TRBD1. This CDR3 contains 17 residues. Germline-derived CDR1 and CDR2 are LNHDA and SQIVND (reference sequence). Losses at the gene ends were 4 bases for V and 0 bases for J; bases not matched to a gene: 6. The chain's CDR3 is CASSRQGVLTTNEKLFF. The DNA for the CDR3 is TGTGCCAGTAGTAGACAGGGGGTTTTAACAACTAATGAAAAACTGTTTTTT.

This chain uses TRBV19 with TRBJ1-4; TRBD1 matches at 9 bases. From germline, CDR1 is LNHDA and CDR2 SQIVND (reference sequence). The CDR3 loop spans 15 amino acids. With 7 bases clipped from V and 8 bases from J, the junction kept 11 bases outside the gene matches. The CDR3, as DNA: TGTGCCAGTACCAAGGGGGACAGGGTGCACGAAAAACTGTTTTTT. Its translation: CASTKGDRVHEKLFF.

V and J are TRBV4-1 and TRBJ2-1, with 8 bases that match TRBD1. This CDR3 spans 16 amino acids. J was trimmed by 5 bases and V by 7 bases; bases with no gene match: 13. Germline CDR1 is MGHRA and CDR2 is YSYEKL. In DNA, the CDR3 is TGCGCCAGCAAAGTATCCGGGTACAGGGGGGACAATGAGCAGTTCTTC. Translated: CASKVSGYRGDNEQFF.